This paragraph covers one T cell receptor (beta chain) sequence. What it binds is unknown. This entry is derived from a study of OX40 agonist ivuxolimab in advanced cancers. Whole-study results and caveats: Some nonresponders also had low normalized T-cell clonal expansion. Clonal expansion from baseline to week 6 occurred in both CD4+ and CD8+ T cells.

Germline values: CDR1 LGHNA, CDR2 YSLEER. V was shortened by 1 base and J by 7 bases, with 20 bases between the two germline ends. The length of the CDR3 is 16 residues. Clones were read by immunoSEQ multiplex PCR, and TCRdb kept only the in-frame ones, dropping some. The sample yields about 70,000 clones, around 83% seen once. The chain carries TRBV4-3 and TRBJ2-7; possibly TRBD1 or TRBD2 for D (5 bases each). The clonotype was recovered from an adult with an advanced solid tumor such as melanoma, head and neck, liver or kidney cancer. The sample consisted of CD4+ or CD8+ T cells sorted from blood, taken in a trial of the OX40 agonist ivuxolimab. In DNA form, the CDR3 reads TGCGCCAGCAGCCAAGGGCCTCTCGGGACGCCGGGAGAGCAGTACTTC. It codes for CASSQGPLGTPGEQYF.